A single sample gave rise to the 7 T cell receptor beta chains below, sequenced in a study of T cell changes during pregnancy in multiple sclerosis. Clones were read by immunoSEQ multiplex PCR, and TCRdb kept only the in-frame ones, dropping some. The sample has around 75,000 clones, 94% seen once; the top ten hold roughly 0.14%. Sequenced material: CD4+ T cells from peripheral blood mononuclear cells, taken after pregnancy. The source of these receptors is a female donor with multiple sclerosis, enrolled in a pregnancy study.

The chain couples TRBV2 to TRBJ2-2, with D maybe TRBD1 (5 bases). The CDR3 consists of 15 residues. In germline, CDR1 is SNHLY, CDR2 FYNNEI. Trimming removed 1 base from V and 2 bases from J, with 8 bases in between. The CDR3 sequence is CASSEGTYNTGELFF. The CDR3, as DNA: TGTGCCAGCAGTGAAGGGACATACAACACCGGGGAGCTGTTTTTT.

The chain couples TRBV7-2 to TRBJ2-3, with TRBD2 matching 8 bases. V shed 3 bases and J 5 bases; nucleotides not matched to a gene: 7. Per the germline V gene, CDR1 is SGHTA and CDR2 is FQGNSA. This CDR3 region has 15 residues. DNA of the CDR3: TGTGCCAGCAGCTTGGCGGGGGGCAGGGTAGATACGCAGTATTTT. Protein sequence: CASSLAGGRVDTQYF.

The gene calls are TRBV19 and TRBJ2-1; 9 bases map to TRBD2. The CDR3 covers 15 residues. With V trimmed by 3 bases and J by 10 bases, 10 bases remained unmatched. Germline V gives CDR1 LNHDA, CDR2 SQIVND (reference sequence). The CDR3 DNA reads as TGTGCCAGTAGTATCGTGCTAGCGGGACTTGGGGAGCAGTTCTTC. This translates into CASSIVLAGLGEQFF. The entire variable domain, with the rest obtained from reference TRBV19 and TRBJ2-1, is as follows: DGGITQSPKYLFRKEGQNVTLSCEQNLNHDAMYWYRQDPGQGLRLIYYSQIVNDFQKGDIAEGYSVSREKKESFPLTVTSAQKNPTAFYLCASSIVLAGLGEQFFGPGTRLTVL.

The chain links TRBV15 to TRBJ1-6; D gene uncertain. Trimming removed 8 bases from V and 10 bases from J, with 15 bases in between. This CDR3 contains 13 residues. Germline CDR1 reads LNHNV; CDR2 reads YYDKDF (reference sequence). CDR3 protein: CATRGPSISPLHF. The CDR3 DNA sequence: TGTGCCACCCGCGGGCCCTCTATATCACCCCTCCACTTT.

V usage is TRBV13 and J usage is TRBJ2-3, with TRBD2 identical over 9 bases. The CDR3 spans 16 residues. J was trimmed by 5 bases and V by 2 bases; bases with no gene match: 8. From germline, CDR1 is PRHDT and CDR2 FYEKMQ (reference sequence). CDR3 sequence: CASSLWREGQEDTQYF. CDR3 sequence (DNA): TGTGCCAGCAGCTTATGGCGGGAGGGCCAGGAAGATACGCAGTATTTT.

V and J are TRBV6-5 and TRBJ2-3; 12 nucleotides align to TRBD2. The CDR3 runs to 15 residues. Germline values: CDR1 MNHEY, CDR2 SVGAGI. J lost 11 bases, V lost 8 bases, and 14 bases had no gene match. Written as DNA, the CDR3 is TGTGCCAGCCGCCGGACTAGCGGGGTGGGGTGGGGGCAGTATTTT. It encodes CASRRTSGVGWGQYF.

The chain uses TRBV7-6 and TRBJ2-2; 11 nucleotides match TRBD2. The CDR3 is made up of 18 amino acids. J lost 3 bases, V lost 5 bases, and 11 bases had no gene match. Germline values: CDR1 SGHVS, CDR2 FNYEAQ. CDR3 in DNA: TGTGCCAGCAGCGTAGGGCTTGCTAGCGGGAGGTACACCGGGGAGCTGTTTTTT. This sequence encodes CASSVGLASGRYTGELFF.